This TCR beta chain appears in the sequencing data of a study of beta chain features in type 1 diabetes. The CDR3 loop spans 16 amino acids. Trimming cost V 1 base and J 3 bases; bases outside gene matches: 1. The germline V gene has CDR1 SGHAT and CDR2 FQNNGV. As every portion of the isolated RNA was reverse transcribed, the sequencing read expressed TCRB transcripts. Sequencing used immunoSEQ multiplex PCR; TCRdb keeps in-frame clones, though not all of them. The sample has 120,000 to 150,000 clones, around 9.3% seen once. The sequence derives from a man between 18 and 35 years old in good health. The sample consisted of naive CD4+ T cells from blood. This chain joins TRBV11-2 and TRBJ2-1, with 12 bases lining up with TRBD2. The CDR3 sequence is CASSLASGGVYNEQFF. In nucleotides, the CDR3 is TGTGCCAGCAGCTTAGCTAGCGGGGGGGTCTACAATGAGCAGTTCTTC.